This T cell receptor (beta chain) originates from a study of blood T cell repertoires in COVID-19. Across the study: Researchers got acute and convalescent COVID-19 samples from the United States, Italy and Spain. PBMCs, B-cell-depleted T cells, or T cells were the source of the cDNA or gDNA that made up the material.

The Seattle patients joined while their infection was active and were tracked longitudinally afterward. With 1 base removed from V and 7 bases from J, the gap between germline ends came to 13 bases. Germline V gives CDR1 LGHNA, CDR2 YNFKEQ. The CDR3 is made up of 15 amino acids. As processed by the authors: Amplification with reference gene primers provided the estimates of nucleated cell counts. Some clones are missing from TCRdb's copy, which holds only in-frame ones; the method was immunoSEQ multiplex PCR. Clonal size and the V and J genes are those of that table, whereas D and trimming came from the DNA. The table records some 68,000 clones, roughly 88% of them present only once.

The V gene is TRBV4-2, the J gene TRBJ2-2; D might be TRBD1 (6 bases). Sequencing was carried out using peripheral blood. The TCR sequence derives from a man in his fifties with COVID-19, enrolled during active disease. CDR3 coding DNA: TGTGCCAGCAGCCAAGGACGACAGGTGGGCGGGGAGCTGTTTTTT. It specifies CASSQGRQVGGELFF.